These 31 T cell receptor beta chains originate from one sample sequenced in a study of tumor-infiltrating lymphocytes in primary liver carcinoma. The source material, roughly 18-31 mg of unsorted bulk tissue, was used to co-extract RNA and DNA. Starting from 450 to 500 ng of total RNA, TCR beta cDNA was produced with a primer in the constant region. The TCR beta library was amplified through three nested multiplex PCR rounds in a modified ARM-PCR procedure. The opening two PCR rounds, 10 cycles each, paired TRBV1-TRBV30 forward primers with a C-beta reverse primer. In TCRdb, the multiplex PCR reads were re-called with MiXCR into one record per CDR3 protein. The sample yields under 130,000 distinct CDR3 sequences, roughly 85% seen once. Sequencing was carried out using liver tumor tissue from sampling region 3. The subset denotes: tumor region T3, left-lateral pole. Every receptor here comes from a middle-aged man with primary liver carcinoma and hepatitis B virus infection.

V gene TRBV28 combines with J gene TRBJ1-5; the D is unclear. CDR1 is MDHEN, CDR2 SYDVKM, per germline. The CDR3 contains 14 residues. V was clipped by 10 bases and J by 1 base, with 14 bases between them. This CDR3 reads CATMASLSNQPQHF. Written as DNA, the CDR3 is TGTGCCACGATGGCCTCCCTCAGCAATCAGCCCCAGCATTTT.

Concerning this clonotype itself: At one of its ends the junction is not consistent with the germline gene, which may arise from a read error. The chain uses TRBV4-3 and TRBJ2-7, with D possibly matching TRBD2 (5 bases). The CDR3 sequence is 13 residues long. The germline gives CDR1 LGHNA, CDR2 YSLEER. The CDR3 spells CARSQVGEPEQYF. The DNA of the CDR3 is TGCGCCCGCAGCCAAGTTGGGGAGCCCGAGCAGTACTTC.

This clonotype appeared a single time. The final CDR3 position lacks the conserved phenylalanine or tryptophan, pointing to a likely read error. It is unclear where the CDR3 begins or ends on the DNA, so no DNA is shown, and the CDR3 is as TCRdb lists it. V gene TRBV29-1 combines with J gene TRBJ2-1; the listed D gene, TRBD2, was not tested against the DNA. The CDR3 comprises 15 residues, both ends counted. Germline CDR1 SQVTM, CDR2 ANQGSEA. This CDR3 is CSVSGTSGRGDEQSI.

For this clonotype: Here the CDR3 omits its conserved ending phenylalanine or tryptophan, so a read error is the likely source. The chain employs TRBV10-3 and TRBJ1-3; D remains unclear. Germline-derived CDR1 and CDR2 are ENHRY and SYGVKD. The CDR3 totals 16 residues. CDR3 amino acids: CAISEPKWARGNTIYI. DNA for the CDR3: TGTGCAATCAGTGAGCCAAAATGGGCGCGGGGAAACACCATATATATT.

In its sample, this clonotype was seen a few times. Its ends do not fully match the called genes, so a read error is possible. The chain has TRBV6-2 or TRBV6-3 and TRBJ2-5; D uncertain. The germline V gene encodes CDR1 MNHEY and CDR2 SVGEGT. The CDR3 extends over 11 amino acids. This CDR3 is CASSYKETQHF. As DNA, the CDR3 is TGTGCCAGTAGTTATAAAGAGACCCAGCACTTC.

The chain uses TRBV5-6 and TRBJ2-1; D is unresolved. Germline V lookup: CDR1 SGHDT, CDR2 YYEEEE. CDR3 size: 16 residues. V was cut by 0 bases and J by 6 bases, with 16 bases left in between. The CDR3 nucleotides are TGTGCCAGCAGCTTGGTTGCTGGAGCTTGGGGCAATGAGCAGTTCTTC. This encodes CASSLVAGAWGNEQFF.

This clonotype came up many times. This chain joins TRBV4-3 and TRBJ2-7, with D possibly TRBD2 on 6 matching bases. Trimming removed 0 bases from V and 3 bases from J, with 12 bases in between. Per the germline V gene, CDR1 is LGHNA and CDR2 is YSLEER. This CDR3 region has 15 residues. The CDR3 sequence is CASSQEYGSNYEQYF. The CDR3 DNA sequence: TGCGCCAGCAGCCAAGAGTACGGGAGTAACTACGAGCAGTACTTC.

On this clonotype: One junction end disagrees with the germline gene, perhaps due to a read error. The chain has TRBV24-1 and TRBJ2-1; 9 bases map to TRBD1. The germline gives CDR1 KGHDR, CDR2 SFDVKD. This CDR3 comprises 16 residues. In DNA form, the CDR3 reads TGTGCCACCAGTGATCCCGGGACAGGGTTAACAAATGAGCTGTTCTTC. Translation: CATSDPGTGLTNELFF.

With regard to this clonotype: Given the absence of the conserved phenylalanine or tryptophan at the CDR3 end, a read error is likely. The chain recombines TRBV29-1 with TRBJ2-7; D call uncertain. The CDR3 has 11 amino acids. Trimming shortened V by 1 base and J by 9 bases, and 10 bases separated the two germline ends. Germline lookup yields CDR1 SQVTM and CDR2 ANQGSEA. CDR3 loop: CSVEGGHGQYL. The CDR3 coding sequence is TGCAGCGTTGAAGGGGGTCATGGGCAGTACCTC.

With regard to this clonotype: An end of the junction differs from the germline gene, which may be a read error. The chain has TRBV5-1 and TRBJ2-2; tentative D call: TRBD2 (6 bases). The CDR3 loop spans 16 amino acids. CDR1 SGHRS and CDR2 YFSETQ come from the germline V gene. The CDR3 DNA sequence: TGCGCCAGCAGCTTACAACACAGGACGAATACCGGGGGGCTGTTTTTT. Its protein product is CASSLQHRTNTGGLFF.

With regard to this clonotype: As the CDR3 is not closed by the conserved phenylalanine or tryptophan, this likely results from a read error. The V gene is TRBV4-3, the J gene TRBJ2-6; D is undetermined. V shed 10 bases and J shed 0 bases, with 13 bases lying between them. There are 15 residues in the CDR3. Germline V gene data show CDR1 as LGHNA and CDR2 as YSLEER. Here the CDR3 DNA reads TGCGCCAACAGTGGCGGAAACTCTGGGGCCAACGTCCTGACTTCC. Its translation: CANSGGNSGANVLTS.

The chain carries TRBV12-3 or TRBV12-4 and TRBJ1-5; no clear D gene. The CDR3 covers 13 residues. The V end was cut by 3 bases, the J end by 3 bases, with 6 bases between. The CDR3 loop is CASSFIVNQPQHF. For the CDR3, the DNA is TGTGCCAGCAGTTTTATTGTCAATCAGCCCCAGCATTTT.

DNA for the CDR3: TGTGCCAGCAGGGTTGTTGGTCTATCCTCTGGGGCCAACGTCCTGACTTTC. This translates into CASRVVGLSSGANVLTF. V usage is TRBV6-6 and J usage is TRBJ2-6; D not certain. The length of the CDR3 is 17 residues. V was shortened by 6 bases and J by 0 bases, with 15 bases between the two germline ends. Germline V gene data show CDR1 as MNHNY and CDR2 as SVGAGI (reference sequence).

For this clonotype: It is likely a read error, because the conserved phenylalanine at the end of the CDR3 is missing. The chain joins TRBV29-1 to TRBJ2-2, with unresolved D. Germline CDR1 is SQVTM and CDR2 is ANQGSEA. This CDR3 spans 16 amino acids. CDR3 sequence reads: CSVENPLGTNTGELFY. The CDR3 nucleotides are TGCAGTGTTGAAAACCCCCTGGGAACCAACACCGGGGAGCTGTTTTAT.

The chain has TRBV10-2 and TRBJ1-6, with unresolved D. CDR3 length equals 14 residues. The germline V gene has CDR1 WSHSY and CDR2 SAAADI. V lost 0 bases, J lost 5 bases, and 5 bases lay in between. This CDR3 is CASSESMDNSPLHF. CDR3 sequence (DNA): TGCGCCAGCAGTGAGTCCATGGATAATTCACCCCTCCACTTT.

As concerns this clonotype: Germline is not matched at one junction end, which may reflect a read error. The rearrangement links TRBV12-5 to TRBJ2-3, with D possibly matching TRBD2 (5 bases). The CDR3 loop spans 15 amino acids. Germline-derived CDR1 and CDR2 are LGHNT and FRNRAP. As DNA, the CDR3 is TGTGCTAGTGATTTGTCCGGGAACTTCACAGATACGCAGTATTTT. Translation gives CASDLSGNFTDTQYF.

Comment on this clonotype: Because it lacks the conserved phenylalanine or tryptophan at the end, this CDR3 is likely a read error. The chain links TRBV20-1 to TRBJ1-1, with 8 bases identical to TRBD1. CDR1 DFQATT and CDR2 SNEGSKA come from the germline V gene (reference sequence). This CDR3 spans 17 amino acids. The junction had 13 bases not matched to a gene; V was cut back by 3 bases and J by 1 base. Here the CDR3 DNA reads TGCAGTGCTAGGGCAGACAGGGGTAATCGGCCGAACACTGAAGCTTTCCTT. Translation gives CSARADRGNRPNTEAFL.

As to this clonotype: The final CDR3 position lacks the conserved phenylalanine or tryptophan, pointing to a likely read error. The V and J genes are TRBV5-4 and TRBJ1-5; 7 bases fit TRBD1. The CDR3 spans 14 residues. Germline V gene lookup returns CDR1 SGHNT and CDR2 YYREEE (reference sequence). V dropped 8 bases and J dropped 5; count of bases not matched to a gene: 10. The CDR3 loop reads CASSLGGVDQPQHC. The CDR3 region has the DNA TGTGCCAGTAGCCTAGGGGGCGTCGATCAGCCCCAGCATTGT.

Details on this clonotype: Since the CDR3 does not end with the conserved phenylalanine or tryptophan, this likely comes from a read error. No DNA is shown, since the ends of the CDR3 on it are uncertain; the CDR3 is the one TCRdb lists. The CDR3 sequence: CANSLAQGPNQPEHC. The chain couples TRBV12-3 or TRBV12-4 to TRBJ1-5. Termini included, the CDR3 measures 15 amino acids.

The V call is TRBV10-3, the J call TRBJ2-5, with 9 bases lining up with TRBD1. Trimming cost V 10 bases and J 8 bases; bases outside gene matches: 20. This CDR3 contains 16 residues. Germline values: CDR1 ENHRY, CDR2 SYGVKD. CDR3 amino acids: CATGLGQGLLGDTQYF. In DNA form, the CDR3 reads TGTGCCACGGGGCTAGGACAGGGGCTCTTGGGAGATACCCAGTACTTC.

The CDR3 nucleotides read TGCAGCGTTGGGCATGGGGCGATCGGGGAGCAGTACGTC. Translation gives CSVGHGAIGEQYV. The chain carries TRBV29-1 and TRBJ2-7, with D possibly matching TRBD1 (5 bases). V was shortened by 4 bases and J by 7 bases, with 17 bases between the two germline ends. Germline values: CDR1 SQVTM, CDR2 ANQGSEA. The CDR3 extends over 13 amino acids.

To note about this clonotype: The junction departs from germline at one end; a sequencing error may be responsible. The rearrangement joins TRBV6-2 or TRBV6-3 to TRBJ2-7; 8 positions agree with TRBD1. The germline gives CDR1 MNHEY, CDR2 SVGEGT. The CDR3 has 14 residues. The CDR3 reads CVSKRPQGGYEQYF. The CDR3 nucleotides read TGTGTCAGCAAAAGACCACAGGGGGGCTACGAGCAGTACTTC.

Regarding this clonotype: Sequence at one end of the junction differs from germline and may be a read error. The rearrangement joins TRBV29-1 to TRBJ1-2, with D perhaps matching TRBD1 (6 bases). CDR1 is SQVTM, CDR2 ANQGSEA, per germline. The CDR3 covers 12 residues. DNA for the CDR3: TGCAGCACAGGACAGCGCAACTATGGCTACATCTTC. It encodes CSTGQRNYGYIF. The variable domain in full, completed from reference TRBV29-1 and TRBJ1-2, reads SAVISQKPSRDICQRGTSLTIQCQVDSQVTMMFWYRQQPGQSLTLIATANQGSEATYESGFVIDKFPISRPNLTFSTLTVSNMSPEDSSIYLCSTGQRNYGYIFGSGTRLTVV.

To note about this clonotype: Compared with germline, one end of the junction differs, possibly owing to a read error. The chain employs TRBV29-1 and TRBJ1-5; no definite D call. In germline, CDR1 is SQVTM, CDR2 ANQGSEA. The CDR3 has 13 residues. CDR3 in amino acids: CSAGGGANRPRHF. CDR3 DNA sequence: TGCAGCGCCGGAGGAGGAGCGAATCGGCCCCGGCATTTT.

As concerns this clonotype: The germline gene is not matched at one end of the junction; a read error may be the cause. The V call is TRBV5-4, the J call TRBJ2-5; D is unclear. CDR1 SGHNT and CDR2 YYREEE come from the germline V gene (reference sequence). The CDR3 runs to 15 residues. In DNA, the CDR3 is TGTGTCAGCTGCTTGAACGGCGACGGCCAAGAGGCCCAGTACTTC. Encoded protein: CVSCLNGDGQEAQYF.

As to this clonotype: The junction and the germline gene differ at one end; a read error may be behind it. In DNA form, the CDR3 reads TGTGCCACCAGTTTCGGACAGGGGCTCGACTACGGCTACACCTTC. Protein product: CATSFGQGLDYGYTF. The chain joins TRBV12-3 or TRBV12-4 to TRBJ1-2, with 9 bases lining up with TRBD1. This CDR3 has 15 amino acids.

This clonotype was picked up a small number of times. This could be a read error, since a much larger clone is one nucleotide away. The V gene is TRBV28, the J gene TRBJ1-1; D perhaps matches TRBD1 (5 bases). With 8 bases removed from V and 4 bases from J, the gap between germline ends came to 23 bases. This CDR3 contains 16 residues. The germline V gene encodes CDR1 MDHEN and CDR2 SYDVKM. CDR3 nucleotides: TGTGCCAGCCGAGGGAGATTGGGGGAGGGTATCACTGAAGCTTTCTTT. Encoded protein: CASRGRLGEGITEAFF.

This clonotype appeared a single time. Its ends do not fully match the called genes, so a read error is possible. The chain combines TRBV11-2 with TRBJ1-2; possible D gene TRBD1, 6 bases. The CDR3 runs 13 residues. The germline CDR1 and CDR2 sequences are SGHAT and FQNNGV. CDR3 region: CACSSNAGEGYTF. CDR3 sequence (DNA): TGTGCCTGCAGCTCTAACGCAGGGGAAGGCTACACTTTC.

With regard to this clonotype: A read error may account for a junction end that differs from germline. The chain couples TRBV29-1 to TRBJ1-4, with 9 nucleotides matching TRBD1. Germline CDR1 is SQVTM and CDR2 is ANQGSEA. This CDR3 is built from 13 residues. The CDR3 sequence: CSVTGTGNENLLF. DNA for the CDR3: TGCAGCGTCACCGGGACAGGGAATGAAAATCTGTTATTT.

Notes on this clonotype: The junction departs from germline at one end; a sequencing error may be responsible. CDR3 DNA: TGTGCCACGACCGGGCTGGGAAATGAAGCTTTCTTC. Translating it yields CATTGLGNEAFF. The chain employs TRBV12-3 or TRBV12-4 and TRBJ1-1; D unclear. This CDR3 is built from 12 residues.

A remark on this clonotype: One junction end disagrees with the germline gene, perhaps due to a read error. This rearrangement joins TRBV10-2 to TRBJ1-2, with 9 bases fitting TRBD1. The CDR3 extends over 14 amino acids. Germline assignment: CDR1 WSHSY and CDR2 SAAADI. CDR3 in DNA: TGCGCTAGCAGTGAACAGGGGGCAAACTATGGCCACACCTTC. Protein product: CASSEQGANYGHTF.